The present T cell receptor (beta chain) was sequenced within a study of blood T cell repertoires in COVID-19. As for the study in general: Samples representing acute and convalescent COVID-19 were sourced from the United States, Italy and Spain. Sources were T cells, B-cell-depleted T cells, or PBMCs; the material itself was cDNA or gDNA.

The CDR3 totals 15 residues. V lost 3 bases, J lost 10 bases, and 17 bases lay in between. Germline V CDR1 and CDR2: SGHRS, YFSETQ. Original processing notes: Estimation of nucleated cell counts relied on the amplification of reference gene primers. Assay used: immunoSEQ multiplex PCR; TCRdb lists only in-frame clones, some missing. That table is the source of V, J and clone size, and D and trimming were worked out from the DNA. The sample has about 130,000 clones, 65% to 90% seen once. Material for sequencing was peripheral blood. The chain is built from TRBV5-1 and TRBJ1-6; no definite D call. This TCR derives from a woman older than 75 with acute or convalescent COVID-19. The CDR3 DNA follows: TGCGCCAGCAGCTGGGGAGAGGTTTTTAACTCACCCCTCCACTTT. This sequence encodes CASSWGEVFNSPLHF. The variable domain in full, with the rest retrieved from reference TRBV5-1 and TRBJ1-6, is KAGVTQTPRYLIKTRGQQVTLSCSPISGHRSVSWYQQTPGQGLQFLFEYFSETQRNKGNFPGRFSGRQFSNSRSEMNVSTLELGDSALYLCASSWGEVFNSPLHFGNGTRLTVT.